What follows are 31 T cell receptor beta chains derived from one specimen sequenced in a study of regulatory T cells in long-lasting Graves disease. Relying on iRepertoire HTBI primers and Arm-PCR of CDR3 regions, the team built TCR beta libraries. TCRdb independently ran MiXCR on the multiplex PCR reads; one entry per CDR3 protein. This sample has about 470,000 distinct CDR3 sequences, with roughly 20% found just once. Time point specified: persistent/refractory GD, antithyroid drugs over 5 years with positive TRAb. PBMCs were the source of the RNA used for TCR sequencing. The specimen was peripheral blood mononuclear cells (PBMCs), collected when the disease was refractory, from a patient treated with antithyroid drugs. The source of these receptors is a female donor with Graves disease.

This clonotype was found many times. The chain joins TRBV20-1 to TRBJ2-7; 10 nucleotides agree with TRBD1. Germline CDR1 reads DFQATT; CDR2 reads SNEGSKA (reference sequence). V lost 5 bases and J lost 4; bases outside the gene matches: 5. There are 13 residues in the CDR3. DNA of the CDR3: TGCAGTGCTTCGGGACAGGGGCCTTACGAGCAGTACTTC. Residues: CSASGQGPYEQYF.

There are many counts of this clonotype. The rearrangement links TRBV3-1 to TRBJ2-2; TRBD2 matches 11 bases. CDR1 LGHDT and CDR2 YNNKEL come from the germline V gene (reference sequence). The CDR3 is 19 residues long. Trimming took 4 bases from V and 6 from J; bases not matched to a gene: 16. CDR3 sequence: CASSPIATSGRGKAGELFF. The CDR3 region has the DNA TGTGCCAGCAGCCCGATAGCCACTAGCGGGAGAGGGAAGGCCGGGGAGCTGTTTTTT. The whole variable domain, filled in from reference TRBV3-1 and TRBJ2-2, reads DTAVSQTPKYLVTQMGNDKSIKCEQNLGHDTMYWYKQDSKKFLKIMFSYNNKELIINETVPNRFSPKSPDKAHLNLHINSLELGDSAVYFCASSPIATSGRGKAGELFFGEGSRLTVL.

This clonotype occurred a few times. The rearrangement links TRBV20-1 to TRBJ2-2; no clear D gene. V lost 6 bases to trimming and J lost 1 base, with 15 bases between them. In germline, CDR1 is DFQATT, CDR2 SNEGSKA (reference sequence). The CDR3 sequence is 15 residues long. The CDR3 here is CSAGGAKGNTGELFF. The CDR3 bases are TGCAGTGCCGGCGGCGCGAAGGGGAACACCGGGGAGCTGTTTTTT.

This clonotype has ten or more counts. The CDR3 loop is CSASVRAIGTQETQYF. CDR3 coding DNA: TGCAGTGCTAGTGTGCGGGCCATAGGGACCCAGGAGACCCAGTACTTC. The V gene is TRBV20-1, the J gene TRBJ2-5; the D gene could be TRBD1 or TRBD2 (5 bases each). This CDR3 has 16 amino acids. CDR1 DFQATT and CDR2 SNEGSKA come from the germline V gene (reference sequence). Between the trimmed V and J ends, which lost 3 bases and 5 bases, there was a span of 22 bases.

Concerning this clonotype: The germline gene is not matched at one end of the junction; a read error may be the cause. This chain joins TRBV6-2 or TRBV6-3 and TRBJ2-7; 7 positions agree with TRBD1. This CDR3 region has 13 residues. Germline values: CDR1 MNHEY, CDR2 SVGEGT. DNA for the CDR3: TGTGCCGGCAGGGTGACAGGGAACTACGAGCAGTACTTC. Its translation: CAGRVTGNYEQYF.

This clonotype has at least ten counts. The chain recombines TRBV12-3 or TRBV12-4 with TRBJ1-5; possibly TRBD1 for D (6 bases). Trimming shortened V by 6 bases and J by 4 bases, and 16 bases separated the two germline ends. The CDR3 runs 15 residues. The CDR3 here is CASSPGQTKNQPQHF. CDR3 DNA sequence: TGTGCCAGCAGCCCTGGACAGACCAAAAATCAGCCCCAGCATTTT.

The sample holds a few counts of this clonotype. The rearrangement links TRBV14 to TRBJ2-3, with 8 bases lining up with TRBD1. CDR1 SGHDN and CDR2 FVKESK come from the germline V gene. Trimming took 3 bases from V and 3 from J; bases not matched to a gene: 8. The CDR3 is 16 amino acids. The CDR3 DNA follows: TGTGCCAGCAGCCATGATTTCAGGGGGCGGACAGATACGCAGTATTTT. The encoded protein is CASSHDFRGRTDTQYF. Using reference TRBV14 and TRBJ2-3 for the parts outside the CDR3, the full variable domain is EAGVTQFPSHSVIEKGQTVTLRCDPISGHDNLYWYRRVMGKEIKFLLHFVKESKQDESGMPNNRFLAERTGGTYSTLKVQPAELEDSGVYFCASSHDFRGRTDTQYFGPGTRLTVL.

This clonotype was detected a few times. The V gene is TRBV13, the J gene TRBJ2-7, with D possibly matching TRBD1 (5 bases). Trimming shortened V by 3 bases and J by 2 bases, and 11 bases separated the two germline ends. This CDR3 spans 14 amino acids. Germline-derived CDR1 and CDR2 are PRHDT and FYEKMQ (reference sequence). The CDR3 nucleotides read TGTGCCAGCAGCTTGCAGGGATTTACCTACGAGCAGTACTTC. This gives the protein CASSLQGFTYEQYF.

The chain uses TRBV25-1 and TRBJ2-7; 13 bases fit TRBD2. Germline loops: CDR1 MGHDK, CDR2 SYGVNS. J was trimmed by 5 bases and V by 6 bases; bases with no gene match: 16. The CDR3 sequence is 18 residues long. The CDR3: CASRPGLAGAYGGDEQYF. In DNA, the CDR3 is TGTGCCAGCAGACCTGGACTAGCGGGAGCATATGGGGGCGACGAGCAGTACTTC.

This chain joins TRBV6-2 or TRBV6-3 and TRBJ2-7, with no clear D. The V gene lost 0 bases and the J gene lost 2 bases, with 5 bases spanning the gap. Germline V lookup: CDR1 MNHEY, CDR2 SVGEGT. CDR3 length: 13 residues. The CDR3 protein is CASSYSKAYEQYF. The CDR3 DNA sequence: TGTGCCAGCAGTTACTCCAAAGCCTACGAGCAGTACTTC.

The chain combines TRBV5-5 with TRBJ2-7, with D possibly being TRBD1 or TRBD2 (5 bases each). Germline-derived CDR1 and CDR2 are SGHKS and YYEKEE (reference sequence). The CDR3 runs 13 residues. The ends were cut back, 4 bases at V and 2 bases at J, with 10 bases in the middle. This chain's CDR3 is CASSGGQTYEQYF. In DNA form, the CDR3 reads TGTGCCAGCAGCGGGGGTCAGACCTACGAGCAGTACTTC.

The sample holds many counts of this clonotype. The V gene is TRBV12-3 or TRBV12-4, the J gene TRBJ1-6; the match to TRBD1 covers 7 bases. Trimming removed 5 bases from V and 9 bases from J; junction bases left unmatched: 7. This CDR3 comprises 14 residues. This CDR3 reads CASSGGTVRSPLHF. The CDR3 DNA reads as TGTGCCAGCAGTGGGGGGACAGTCCGTTCACCCCTCCACTTT.

In its sample, this clonotype was seen a few times. The genes are TRBV10-3 and TRBJ1-1, with 10 bases aligning to TRBD1. The ends lost 6 bases at V and 4 bases at J; junction bases unmatched: 5. CDR3 size: 14 residues. The germline V gene encodes CDR1 ENHRY and CDR2 SYGVKD. The CDR3 DNA follows: TGTGCCATCAGCGGACAGGGGGAAGGCACTGAAGCTTTCTTT. It is translated as CAISGQGEGTEAFF.

This clonotype was recorded a few times. This chain connects TRBV25-1 to TRBJ2-5; unclear D gene. The germline CDR1 and CDR2 sequences are MGHDK and SYGVNS. The CDR3 has 11 amino acids. The V end lost 3 bases, the J end lost 10 bases, and 9 bases lay between the germline ends. Here the CDR3 DNA reads TGTGCCAGCAGTGACCTCCTAAACCAGTACTTC. It encodes CASSDLLNQYF.

This clonotype was found many times. The genes are TRBV7-2 and TRBJ1-1; maybe TRBD1 (5 bases). The CDR3 is made up of 18 amino acids. V lost 1 base and J lost 1, with 19 bases in between. Per the germline V gene, CDR1 is SGHTA and CDR2 is FQGNSA. The CDR3 loop reads CASSLDQGFSLKNTEAFF. CDR3 coding DNA: TGTGCCAGCAGCTTAGATCAGGGATTTAGCCTGAAGAACACTGAAGCTTTCTTT.

This clonotype occurred many times. The CDR3 nucleotides read TGTGCCAGCAGCTTTGCCACTGAAGCTTTCTTT. Translating gives CASSFATEAFF. V and J are TRBV12-3 or TRBV12-4 and TRBJ1-1; D is unclear. V lost 6 bases and J 4 bases, leaving 6 bases between the germline ends. The CDR3 contains 11 residues.

J is TRBJ2-7 and V is TRBV20-1; D is perhaps TRBD1 (5 bases). The CDR3 runs 14 residues. The germline V gene encodes CDR1 DFQATT and CDR2 SNEGSKA (reference sequence). V was shortened by 0 bases and J by 3 bases, with 12 bases between the two germline ends. The CDR3 coding sequence is TGCAGTGCTAGAGATCGGAGACAGAACTACGAGCAGTACTTC. Amino acids: CSARDRRQNYEQYF.

This clonotype turned up a few times. The V call is TRBV19, the J call TRBJ2-5, with TRBD2 as a possible D gene (6 bases). This CDR3 has 15 amino acids. The V gene's germline CDR1 is LNHDA and CDR2 SQIVND (reference sequence). The V end lost 2 bases, the J end lost 4 bases, and 14 bases lay between the germline ends. CDR3 loop: CASSITGGVRETQYF. DNA for the CDR3: TGTGCCAGTAGTATAACAGGAGGGGTGAGAGAGACCCAGTACTTC.

V gene TRBV24-1 combines with J gene TRBJ2-3; 10 positions agree with TRBD2. The V gene's germline CDR1 is KGHDR and CDR2 SFDVKD. J lost 4 bases, V lost 8 bases, and 5 bases had no gene match. The length of the CDR3 is 14 residues. CDR3 sequence (DNA): TGTGCCACCATCCCTAGCGGGAGATCAGATACGCAGTATTTT. It codes for CATIPSGRSDTQYF.

Remarks on this clonotype: A single base separates this from a much larger clone, so it may be a read error. The conserved phenylalanine or tryptophan is not found at the CDR3 terminus, so this likely reflects a read error. As DNA, the CDR3 is TGTGCCAGCAGTTATAGGGGAAGGGGGGAGACCCAGTACCTC. Its translation is CASSYRGRGETQYL. The chain is built from TRBV6-2 or TRBV6-3 and TRBJ2-5; tentative D call: TRBD1 (6 bases). V was cut by 3 bases and J by 5 bases, with 13 bases left in between. Germline V gene lookup returns CDR1 MNHEY and CDR2 SVGEGT. This CDR3 has 14 residues.

The CDR3 sequence: CSVNSGREQYF. In DNA, the CDR3 is TGCAGCGTCAATTCAGGGAGGGAGCAGTACTTC. The V and J genes are TRBV29-1 and TRBJ2-7; D perhaps matches TRBD2 (6 bases). Germline V gene data show CDR1 as SQVTM and CDR2 as ANQGSEA. Trimming took 6 bases from V and 7 from J, leaving 13 bases between them. The CDR3 runs to 11 residues.

This clonotype has a handful of counts. The V call is TRBV28, the J call TRBJ2-1, with a possible D match to TRBD2 (6 bases). V gave up 5 bases and J gave up 6 bases, with 14 bases separating them. CDR1 is MDHEN, CDR2 SYDVKM, per germline. The CDR3 runs to 14 residues. CDR3 nucleotide sequence: TGTGCCAGCAGTCCTCAGAGGGGACTCAATGAGCAGTTCTTC. Protein sequence: CASSPQRGLNEQFF.

The chain uses TRBV20-1 and TRBJ2-7; no clear D. The CDR3 loop spans 12 amino acids. V gave up 5 bases and J gave up 3 bases, with 11 bases separating them. From germline, CDR1 is DFQATT and CDR2 SNEGSKA (reference sequence). The CDR3 sequence is CSASLGFYEQYF. The CDR3 bases are TGCAGTGCTTCATTGGGGTTCTACGAGCAGTACTTC.

The chain links TRBV4-2 to TRBJ2-2; D is ambiguous. V lost 0 bases to trimming and J lost 6 bases, with 8 bases between them. Germline CDR1 is LGHNA and CDR2 is YNFKEQ. The CDR3 sequence is 14 residues long. This chain's CDR3 is CASSQDSSSGELFF. The CDR3 region has the DNA TGTGCCAGCAGCCAAGATTCAAGCTCCGGGGAGCTGTTTTTT.

This clonotype was detected many times. The chain combines TRBV7-9 with TRBJ2-2; 11 bases line up with TRBD2. In germline, CDR1 is SEHNR, CDR2 FQNEAQ (reference sequence). The CDR3 is 16 amino acids. The junction had 5 bases not matched to a gene; V was cut back by 3 bases and J by 5 bases. CDR3 sequence: CASSFQLAGGTGELFF. CDR3 nucleotide sequence: TGTGCCAGCAGCTTCCAGCTAGCGGGAGGAACCGGGGAGCTGTTTTTT.

This clonotype appeared many times. The chain is built from TRBV15 and TRBJ1-2; D is unresolved. This CDR3 spans 14 amino acids. Per the germline V gene, CDR1 is LNHNV and CDR2 is YYDKDF (reference sequence). Trimming took off 1 base at V and 8 bases at J, with 14 bases between the two ends. DNA of the CDR3: TGTGCCACCAGCAGAGTAGGTCCGGGCGAAGGCTACACCTTC. Translation: CATSRVGPGEGYTF.

In this sample, this clonotype turned up a few times. In DNA, the CDR3 is TGCAGCGCATTGGACAGGGTGAACTCCGAGCAGTACTTC. The encoded protein is CSALDRVNSEQYF. This chain uses TRBV29-1 with TRBJ2-7; 8 nucleotides align to TRBD1. The germline CDR1 and CDR2 sequences are SQVTM and ANQGSEA. Losses at the gene ends were 7 bases for V and 6 bases for J; bases not matched to a gene: 11. The CDR3 is made up of 13 amino acids.

This clonotype was counted ten times or more. The chain employs TRBV5-1 and TRBJ1-1; tentative D call: TRBD1 (6 bases). In germline, CDR1 is SGHRS, CDR2 YFSETQ. This CDR3 region has 17 residues. Trimming removed 1 base from V and 0 bases from J, with 16 bases in between. The CDR3 DNA reads TGCGCCAGCAGCTTGTGGGCAGGGGAGGGAGTGAACACTGAAGCTTTCTTT. Translated, it gives CASSLWAGEGVNTEAFF.

The DNA for the CDR3 is TGTGCCAGCAGAGAGACTAGCAGGAGGGACGAGCAGTACTTC. Protein: CASRETSRRDEQYF. V usage is TRBV7-2 and J usage is TRBJ2-7, with TRBD2 matching 7 bases. Trimming at V came to 6 bases and at J to 5 bases, leaving 10 bases not matched to a gene. Germline-derived CDR1 and CDR2 are SGHTA and FQGNSA. This CDR3 spans 14 amino acids.

This clonotype was counted ten times or more. The gene calls are TRBV27 and TRBJ1-5, with 8 bases identical to TRBD1. The CDR3 covers 15 residues. V dropped 6 bases and J dropped 0; count of bases not matched to a gene: 4. Germline lookup yields CDR1 MNHEY and CDR2 SMNVEV (reference sequence). The CDR3 coding sequence is TGTGCCAGCAGAGACAGGGGAATTAGCAATCAGCCCCAGCATTTT. This translates into CASRDRGISNQPQHF.

This clonotype came up many times. The rearrangement uses TRBV6-1 and TRBJ1-6, with D unresolved. V lost 5 bases and J lost 0, with 11 bases in between. The CDR3 consists of 16 residues. CDR1 is MNHNS, CDR2 SASEGT, per germline. CDR3 nucleotide sequence: TGTGCCAGCAGTCGAGACCGGAGCTCCTATAATTCACCCCTCCACTTT. It translates to CASSRDRSSYNSPLHF.